The sequence of this T cell receptor beta chain was determined in a study of identical twins. Study results and limitations: When twins shared out-of-frame alpha sequences, those sequences had excess low generation probability.

About this clonotype: Its antigen is not identified.

TCRdb ran MiXCR on the 5' RACE reads and lists one entry per CDR3 protein. The sample holds over 200,000 distinct CDR3 sequences, around 10% seen once. The CDR3 is made up of 14 amino acids. V was clipped by 3 bases and J by 4 bases; unmatched bases: 8. Germline V CDR1 and CDR2: DFQATT, SNEGSKA (reference sequence). The TCR originated in a woman under 30 in good health. The sequenced sample was memory (CD45RO+) T cells sorted from blood. The chain recombines TRBV20-1 with TRBJ2-7, with TRBD1 matching over 8 bases. CDR3 sequence reads: CSASGTDRVYEQYF. As DNA, the CDR3 is TGCAGTGCTAGCGGCACGGACAGGGTGTACGAGCAGTACTTC.